These 8 T cell receptor beta chains share one sample of origin, sequenced in a study of OX40 agonist ivuxolimab in advanced cancers. The data were produced by immunoSEQ multiplex PCR, yet TCRdb's version contains in-frame clones alone and is incomplete. The repertoire includes tens of thousands of clones, about 83% of them detected once, and 4% to 5.5% sits in the top ten. The input for sequencing was CD4+ or CD8+ T cells sorted from blood, taken in a trial of the OX40 agonist ivuxolimab. The receptor source for this set is an adult with an advanced solid tumor such as melanoma, head and neck, liver or kidney cancer.

This rearrangement joins TRBV6-6 to TRBJ2-1, with D unresolved. With 7 bases removed from V and 5 bases from J, the gap between germline ends came to 15 bases. The CDR3 consists of 14 residues. Germline-derived CDR1 and CDR2 are MNHNY and SVGAGI (reference sequence). The CDR3 is CASKNGLSNNEQFF. DNA of the CDR3: TGTGCCAGCAAAAACGGGCTATCTAACAATGAGCAGTTCTTC.

This chain connects TRBV5-6 to TRBJ2-3; TRBD1 matches 7 bases. Germline trimming cut 4 bases from V and 4 bases from J; bases unmatched to any gene: 3. This CDR3 spans 13 amino acids. Germline CDR1 is SGHDT and CDR2 is YYEEEE. The CDR3 spells CASSLTGSDTQYF. CDR3 coding DNA: TGTGCCAGCAGCCTGACAGGGTCAGATACGCAGTATTTT.

The J gene is TRBJ1-4, the V gene TRBV10-3; D not certain. Germline V gives CDR1 ENHRY, CDR2 SYGVKD. Deletions cut 7 bases from V and 7 bases from J, with 10 bases between. The CDR3 has 12 residues. The CDR3 coding sequence is TGTGCCATCATTACGGGTGGTGAAAAACTGTTTTTT. Protein sequence: CAIITGGEKLFF.

This chain uses TRBV15 with TRBJ2-1, with D uncertain. This CDR3 spans 13 amino acids. Germline CDR1 is LNHNV and CDR2 is YYDKDF (reference sequence). Deletions cut 1 base from V and 10 bases from J, with 11 bases between. Written as DNA, the CDR3 is TGTGCCACCAGCAGAGTGTTTTCTTGGGAGCAGTTCTTC. Its protein is CATSRVFSWEQFF. The full variable domain, with the rest looked up from reference TRBV15 and TRBJ2-1, is DAMVIQNPRYQVTQFGKPVTLSCSQTLNHNVMYWYQQKSSQAPKLLFHYYDKDFNNEADTPDNFQSRRPNTSFCFLDIRSPGLGDTAMYLCATSRVFSWEQFFGPGTRLTVL.

The V gene is TRBV6-1, the J gene TRBJ2-7; D perhaps matches TRBD2 (6 bases). This CDR3 comprises 16 residues. CDR1 and CDR2 from the germline V gene are MNHNS and SASEGT. Trimming cost V 1 base and J 0 bases, with 13 bases left between them. The CDR3 region is CASSEVGGAVSYEQYF. In DNA form, the CDR3 reads TGTGCCAGCAGTGAAGTAGGAGGGGCCGTCTCCTACGAGCAGTACTTC.

The chain has TRBV5-1 and TRBJ2-1; TRBD2 matches at 7 bases. The CDR3 has 13 residues. Per germline, CDR1 SGHRS and CDR2 YFSETQ. The V gene end was trimmed by 4 bases and the J gene end by 4 bases; junction bases not matched to a gene: 2. DNA of the CDR3: TGCGCCAGCAGCGCGGGGGATTACAATGAGCAGTTCTTC. Translation gives CASSAGDYNEQFF.

This clone came up once. This chain connects TRBV10-3 to TRBJ1-3; 11 nucleotides agree with TRBD1. V was pared by 4 bases and J by 0 bases, with 8 bases of the junction left unmatched. Germline V lookup: CDR1 ENHRY, CDR2 SYGVKD. This CDR3 spans 18 amino acids. The CDR3 protein is CAISANPGQGGSGNTIYF. The CDR3 DNA reads as TGTGCCATCAGTGCGAATCCGGGACAGGGGGGCTCTGGAAACACCATATATTTT.

The J gene is TRBJ2-2, the V gene TRBV29-1; D is unclear. V lost 5 bases to trimming and J lost 0 bases, with 7 bases between them. This CDR3 comprises 13 residues. Per germline, CDR1 SQVTM and CDR2 ANQGSEA. The CDR3 nucleotides are TGCAGCGTTCGACACGCGAACACCGGGGAGCTGTTTTTT. This sequence encodes CSVRHANTGELFF.